Each of the 20 T cell receptor beta chains below was sequenced from the same sample in a study of T cell responses to AZD1222 COVID-19 vaccine. The data were produced by immunoSEQ multiplex PCR, yet TCRdb's version contains in-frame clones alone and is incomplete. Altogether around 190,000 clones are present, about 90% being singletons, with the ten largest covering approximately 0.5%. Sequencing was performed on peripheral blood, taken on day 0 of AZD1222 vaccination. The receptors here all came from an adult in good health.

The V and J genes are TRBV7-6 and TRBJ1-3, with D tentatively TRBD1 (5 bases). CDR1 is SGHVS, CDR2 FNYEAQ, per germline. This CDR3 has 14 amino acids. V lost 5 bases and J 8 bases, leaving 16 bases between the germline ends. This chain's CDR3 is CASSEWDGKDTIYF. The CDR3 bases are TGTGCCAGCAGCGAATGGGACGGCAAGGACACCATATATTTT.

CDR3 bases: TGTGCCAGCAGCTTCGATGGGAGCGGGGAGCAGTACTTC. This translates into CASSFDGSGEQYF. The rearrangement links TRBV5-5 to TRBJ2-7; weak D call: TRBD2 (6 bases). The V gene lost 2 bases and the J gene lost 7 bases, with 13 bases spanning the gap. CDR3 length equals 13 residues. The germline gives CDR1 SGHKS, CDR2 YYEKEE (reference sequence).

V is TRBV3-1 (or the pseudogene TRBV3-2) and J is TRBJ2-7; D is unresolved. Per the germline V gene, CDR1 is LGHDT and CDR2 is YNNKEL (reference sequence). The CDR3 extends over 15 amino acids. Between the trimmed V and J ends, which lost 2 bases and 0 bases, there was a span of 11 bases. CDR3 amino acids: CASSQTGPISYEQYF. The CDR3 DNA is TGTGCCAGCAGCCAAACCGGGCCGATCTCCTACGAGCAGTACTTC.

This chain connects TRBV7-3 to TRBJ2-2; D remains unclear. The CDR3 totals 17 residues. Germline CDR1 SGHTA, CDR2 FQGTGA. Deletions cut 3 bases from V and 5 bases from J, with 19 bases between. The CDR3 sequence is CASSLSSGSLRTGELFF. The CDR3 DNA follows: TGTGCCAGCAGCTTGTCTTCGGGTTCCCTCAGGACCGGGGAGCTGTTTTTT. Together with reference TRBV7-3 and TRBJ2-2, the CDR3 gives the full variable domain: GAGVSQTPSNKVTEKGKYVELRCDPISGHTALYWYRQSLGQGPEFLIYFQGTGAADDSGLPNDRFFAVRPEGSVSTLKIQRTERGDSAVYLCASSLSSGSLRTGELFFGEGSRLTVL.

This clone was seen a single time. The chain is built from TRBV15 and TRBJ1-4; 8 nucleotides line up with TRBD1. This CDR3 region has 15 residues. CDR1 and CDR2 from the germline V gene are LNHNV and YYDKDF (reference sequence). V shed 5 bases, J shed 3 bases, and the junction held 5 bases outside the gene matches. CDR3 sequence: CATSEQTGANEKLFF. CDR3 in DNA: TGTGCCACCAGCGAACAGACAGGGGCTAATGAAAAACTGTTTTTT.

The rearrangement uses TRBV15 and TRBJ2-5; maybe TRBD1 (6 bases). V shed 9 bases and J shed 3 bases, with 8 bases lying between them. Looked up from germline, CDR1 is LNHNV and CDR2 is YYDKDF (reference sequence). CDR3 size: 11 residues. The CDR3 is CATGAKETQYF. For the CDR3, the DNA is TGTGCCACGGGGGCAAAAGAGACCCAGTACTTC.

The chain combines TRBV5-3 with TRBJ1-5, with 7 bases aligning to TRBD1. TRBV5-3 is annotated as an ORF whose role is uncertain. After removal of 1 base from V and 2 bases from J, the junction contained 18 bases not matched to a gene. The CDR3 contains 20 residues. Written as DNA, the CDR3 is TGTGCCAGAAGCTTGTCCCCTAGGCGAGGGGGCGGCTACGGCAATCAGCCCCAGCATTTT. Its translation: CARSLSPRRGGGYGNQPQHF.

CDR3 region: CASSLARGGWGTAGELFF. The CDR3 bases are TGTGCCAGCAGCTTGGCCAGGGGAGGGTGGGGAACCGCCGGGGAGCTGTTTTTT. V is TRBV5-4 and J is TRBJ2-2, with D maybe TRBD2 (7 bases). V was cut by 0 bases and J by 6 bases, with 21 bases left in between. CDR1 and CDR2 (germline): SGHNT, YYREEE (reference sequence). CDR3 length: 18 residues.

This clone was seen a handful of times. The gene calls are TRBV9 and TRBJ2-5; unclear D gene. The germline V gene encodes CDR1 SGDLS and CDR2 YYNGEE. Trimming stripped 2 bases from V and 1 base from J, with 15 bases between. The CDR3 spans 16 residues. The CDR3: CASSVSPQGLQETQYF. CDR3 coding DNA: TGTGCCAGCAGCGTCTCCCCCCAAGGTCTCCAAGAGACCCAGTACTTC. The full variable domain, rest sourced from reference TRBV9 and TRBJ2-5, is DSGVTQTPKHLITATGQRVTLRCSPRSGDLSVYWYQQSLDQGLQFLIQYYNGEERAKGNILERFSAQQFPDLHSELNLSSLELGDSALYFCASSVSPQGLQETQYFGPGTRLLVL.

The CDR3 region has the DNA TGCGCCAGCAGACTCCACGGGCGGGGGCCGATCAGGAACAATGAGCAGTTCTTC. As protein: CASRLHGRGPIRNNEQFF. This chain uses TRBV4-1 with TRBJ2-1; a weak D match, TRBD2 (7 bases). The CDR3 runs 18 residues. Germline assignment: CDR1 MGHRA and CDR2 YSYEKL. With 6 bases removed from V and 5 bases from J, the gap between germline ends came to 26 bases.

The chain joins TRBV28 to TRBJ2-3; 7 bases match TRBD1. The CDR3 covers 12 residues. Per germline, CDR1 MDHEN and CDR2 SYDVKM. Trimming cost V 3 bases and J 11 bases; bases outside gene matches: 5. In nucleotides, the CDR3 is TGTGCCAGCAGTTTGCGACAGGGTCGGCAGTATTTT. It encodes CASSLRQGRQYF.

The chain uses TRBV7-9 and TRBJ1-1, with TRBD1 matching 9 bases. After removal of 5 bases from V and 6 bases from J, the junction contained 7 bases not matched to a gene. The CDR3 consists of 14 residues. Germline CDR1 and CDR2: SEHNR and FQNEAQ (reference sequence). CDR3: CASSPGQGIAEAFF. DNA for the CDR3: TGTGCCAGCAGCCCAGGACAGGGGATAGCTGAAGCTTTCTTT.

This chain links TRBV5-1 with TRBJ2-1; D uncertain. Trimming pared 0 bases from V and 0 bases from J, leaving 13 bases between. CDR1 SGHRS and CDR2 YFSETQ come from the germline V gene. The CDR3 runs 17 residues. The CDR3 DNA reads TGCGCCAGCAGCTTGGTTAGTCTGGGGTTCTCCTACAATGAGCAGTTCTTC. Its protein product is CASSLVSLGFSYNEQFF.

V usage is TRBV2 and J usage is TRBJ1-4, with 7 bases identical to TRBD1. Germline V gene sequence: CDR1 SNHLY, CDR2 FYNNEI. V lost 6 bases to trimming and J lost 0 bases; unmatched junction nucleotides: 4. The CDR3 contains 15 residues. The CDR3 region has the DNA TGTGCCAGCAGCGAGGGGGCCTCAACTAATGAAAAACTGTTTTTT. Translating gives CASSEGASTNEKLFF.

This clone was observed a handful of times. The rearrangement uses TRBV7-2 and TRBJ1-2; D is unresolved. Trimming cost V 2 bases and J 8 bases, with 15 bases left between them. This CDR3 region has 14 residues. CDR1 is SGHTA, CDR2 FQGNSA, per germline. Here the CDR3 DNA reads TGTGCCAGCAGCTTATCCTCGGGGATCGACGGCTACACCTTC. Protein: CASSLSSGIDGYTF.

The rearrangement uses TRBV4-1 and TRBJ2-4; perhaps TRBD2 as D (7 bases). Germline V gene data show CDR1 as MGHRA and CDR2 as YSYEKL. Trimming took 3 bases from V and 8 from J, leaving 17 bases between them. The CDR3 runs to 15 residues. The CDR3 here is CASSQLGGPRDIQYF. The CDR3 nucleotides read TGCGCCAGCAGCCAGCTCGGGGGGCCGCGCGACATTCAGTACTTC.

This chain connects TRBV10-3 to TRBJ2-7; D is unclear. The V gene's germline CDR1 is ENHRY and CDR2 SYGVKD. This CDR3 has 13 residues. The V end lost 7 bases, the J end lost 2 bases, and 12 bases lay between the germline ends. The CDR3 is CAINRQRTYEQYF. CDR3 bases: TGTGCCATCAATAGGCAGAGAACCTACGAGCAGTACTTC.

As regards this clone: A read error may account for a junction end that differs from germline. V gene TRBV5-5 combines with J gene TRBJ2-3, with 10 bases matching TRBD2. The V gene's germline CDR1 is SGHKS and CDR2 YYEKEE (reference sequence). The CDR3 has 18 residues. The CDR3 loop reads CASSFGLAGAMSTNTQYF. The CDR3, as DNA: TGTGCCAGCAGCTTCGGCCTAGCGGGAGCGATGTCCACAAATACGCAGTATTTT.

This clone was seen only once. This rearrangement joins TRBV9 to TRBJ2-5, with 9 positions matching TRBD2. This CDR3 is 17 amino acids long. With V trimmed by 4 bases and J by 2 bases, 12 bases remained unmatched. Germline loops: CDR1 SGDLS, CDR2 YYNGEE. The CDR3 reads CASSPSGAGGPQETQYF. CDR3 DNA sequence: TGTGCCAGCAGCCCGTCTGGGGCGGGGGGGCCGCAAGAGACCCAGTACTTC. The variable domain in full, completed from reference TRBV9 and TRBJ2-5, reads DSGVTQTPKHLITATGQRVTLRCSPRSGDLSVYWYQQSLDQGLQFLIQYYNGEERAKGNILERFSAQQFPDLHSELNLSSLELGDSALYFCASSPSGAGGPQETQYFGPGTRLLVL.

This rearrangement joins TRBV7-9 to TRBJ1-6; 9 bases fit TRBD1. Germline V CDR1 and CDR2: SEHNR, FQNEAQ (reference sequence). The V segment lost 5 bases and the J segment 15 bases; nucleotides outside the gene matches: 14. The CDR3 runs 15 residues. CDR3 sequence reads: CASSPPGTGSGYLHF. The DNA of the CDR3 is TGTGCCAGCAGCCCCCCGGGGACAGGGAGTGGGTACCTCCACTTT. Based on the CDR3 plus reference TRBV7-9 and TRBJ1-6, the full variable domain is DTGVSQNPRHKITKRGQNVTFRCDPISEHNRLYWYRQTLGQGPEFLTYFQNEAQLEKSRLLSDRFSAERPKGSFSTLEIQRTEQGDSAMYLCASSPPGTGSGYLHFGNGTRLTVT.